The T cell receptor beta chain described here comes from a study of blood T cell repertoires in COVID-19. In the study overall: Acute-phase and convalescent COVID-19 samples originated in the United States, Italy and Spain. PBMCs, B-cell-depleted T cells, or T cells provided the cDNA or gDNA that made up the material.

V dropped 4 bases and J dropped 7 bases, with 13 bases sitting between them. The CDR3 has 14 amino acids. CDR1 is MGHDK, CDR2 SYGVNS, per germline. Assay used: immunoSEQ multiplex PCR; TCRdb lists only in-frame clones, some missing. The repertoire holds tens of thousands of clones, roughly 89% seen once, with less than 6.5% in the top ten. The rearrangement joins TRBV25-1 to TRBJ2-2; tentatively, D is TRBD2 (7 bases). This TCR was sampled from a man aged 50-60 years with acute or convalescent COVID-19. Specimen: peripheral blood. CDR3 sequence reads: CASSVGGVNGELFF. CDR3 nucleotide sequence: TGTGCCAGCAGTGTAGGGGGGGTGAACGGGGAGCTGTTTTTT.